The 21 T cell receptor beta chains presented below share a single source sample, sequenced in a study of T cell responses to AZD1222 COVID-19 vaccine. The method was immunoSEQ multiplex PCR; TCRdb's version includes in-frame clones alone and lacks a portion of them. The table has roughly 140,000 clones, 90% seen once. Sequencing used peripheral blood, obtained on day 0 of AZD1222 vaccination. The receptors come from an adult in good health.

This chain connects TRBV29-1 to TRBJ2-4; D may be TRBD1 (6 bases). V lost 3 bases and J lost 1, with 7 bases in between. CDR1 and CDR2 (germline): SQVTM, ANQGSEA. The CDR3 extends over 13 amino acids. CDR3 nucleotide sequence: TGCAGCGTTGAGGACAGTGCCAAAAACATTCAGTACTTC. Translation: CSVEDSAKNIQYF.

The chain is built from TRBV11-3 and TRBJ2-7; D remains ambiguous. CDR1 is SGHNT, CDR2 YENEEA, per germline. V lost 2 bases to trimming and J lost 3 bases, with 8 bases between them. The CDR3 extends over 13 amino acids. The chain's CDR3 is CASSLSSLYEQYF. The CDR3 DNA is TGTGCCAGCAGCTTATCGAGCCTCTACGAGCAGTACTTC.

This rearrangement joins TRBV10-2 to TRBJ2-7; 9 bases fit TRBD1. V was clipped by 5 bases and J by 3 bases; unmatched bases: 8. The CDR3 length is 15 residues. Germline assignment: CDR1 WSHSY and CDR2 SAAADI. The DNA of the CDR3 is TGCGCCAGCAGTTACGGACAGGGGATAAGCTACGAGCAGTACTTC. It encodes CASSYGQGISYEQYF.

The rearrangement joins TRBV7-2 to TRBJ2-5, with 10 nucleotides matching TRBD1. The V gene's germline CDR1 is SGHTA and CDR2 FQGNSA. The CDR3 runs 15 residues. V lost 3 bases and J lost 5; bases outside the gene matches: 6. The CDR3 sequence is CASSLRGGQGETQYF. The DNA of the CDR3 is TGTGCCAGCAGCTTGCGAGGGGGACAGGGGGAGACCCAGTACTTC.

This chain uses TRBV11-1 with TRBJ2-7, with D tentatively TRBD1 (5 bases). V lost 3 bases, J lost 3 bases, and 9 bases lay in between. There are 13 residues in the CDR3. The germline gives CDR1 SGHAT, CDR2 FQDESV (reference sequence). The CDR3 is CASSFYRNYEQYF. The CDR3 DNA is TGTGCCAGCAGCTTTTACAGGAACTACGAGCAGTACTTC.

The count of this clone is one. J is TRBJ2-7 and V is TRBV3-1 (or the pseudogene TRBV3-2); 8 nucleotides agree with TRBD2. This CDR3 is 16 amino acids long. Germline CDR1 is LGHDT and CDR2 is YNNKEL (reference sequence). Germline trimming cut 4 bases from V and 3 bases from J; bases unmatched to any gene: 11. The CDR3 region is CASSPRDGGVYYEQYF. The CDR3 DNA follows: TGTGCCAGCAGCCCGCGGGACGGGGGGGTATACTACGAGCAGTACTTC.

The table lists this clone with a few counts. The chain uses TRBV29-1 and TRBJ2-1; 8 bases line up with TRBD1. Germline V gene lookup returns CDR1 SQVTM and CDR2 ANQGSEA. CDR3 length: 13 amino acids. After removal of 6 bases from V and 11 bases from J, the junction contained 12 bases not matched to a gene. The CDR3 region has the DNA TGCAGCGTCCGGACAGGGAGGACTGAGCAGCAGTTCTTC. This gives the protein CSVRTGRTEQQFF.

J is TRBJ2-3 and V is TRBV7-2, with D possibly TRBD2 on 5 matching bases. The CDR3 consists of 15 residues. V lost 2 bases, J lost 4 bases, and 13 bases lay in between. Looked up from germline, CDR1 is SGHTA and CDR2 is FQGNSA. In DNA form, the CDR3 reads TGTGCCAGCAGCTTATATGAGCGGCTGGCAGATACGCAGTATTTT. This gives the protein CASSLYERLADTQYF.

The rearrangement joins TRBV19 to TRBJ1-2; TRBD1 aligns across 8 bases. V lost 5 bases to trimming and J lost 7 bases; unmatched junction nucleotides: 9. Germline lookup yields CDR1 LNHDA and CDR2 SQIVND (reference sequence). The CDR3 consists of 14 residues. For the CDR3, the DNA is TGTGCCAGTAGTGCAAACAGGGGGATCGGTGGCTACACCTTC. It yields the protein CASSANRGIGGYTF.

The chain couples TRBV27 to TRBJ2-1, with 7 bases that match TRBD1. The CDR3 sequence is 14 residues long. Germline lookup yields CDR1 MNHEY and CDR2 SMNVEV (reference sequence). V trimming: 9 bases; J trimming: 2 bases; junction bases outside the gene matches: 7. Here the CDR3 reads CASTTGTAYNEQFF. CDR3 nucleotide sequence: TGTGCCAGTACCACCGGGACAGCCTACAATGAGCAGTTCTTC.

V and J are TRBV4-2 and TRBJ1-3, with 8 nucleotides matching TRBD1. V trimming: 1 base; J trimming: 3 bases; junction bases outside the gene matches: 5. CDR1 is LGHNA and CDR2 is YNFKEQ in the germline V gene. There are 16 residues in the CDR3. Here the CDR3 reads CASSQATGDFGNTIYF. The DNA for the CDR3 is TGTGCCAGCAGCCAAGCGACAGGGGATTTTGGAAACACCATATATTTT.

This chain joins TRBV11-3 and TRBJ2-2, with 7 nucleotides matching TRBD2. V lost 7 bases to trimming and J lost 1 base; unmatched junction nucleotides: 12. Germline CDR1 is SGHNT and CDR2 is YENEEA. This CDR3 is built from 17 residues. CDR3 sequence (DNA): TGTGCCAGCAACATGTGGGGGAGCGGGGTGAACACCGGGGAGCTGTTTTTT. Amino acid sequence: CASNMWGSGVNTGELFF.

The chain carries TRBV7-3 and TRBJ1-2; 9 positions match TRBD1. Germline-derived CDR1 and CDR2 are SGHTA and FQGTGA. This CDR3 has 16 residues. Trimming took 0 bases from V and 4 from J; bases not matched to a gene: 6. This CDR3 is CASSLTPGQGGYGYTF. CDR3 bases: TGTGCCAGCAGCTTAACGCCGGGACAGGGTGGCTATGGCTACACCTTC.

The chain is built from TRBV27 and TRBJ1-4; 11 nucleotides match TRBD1. V dropped 5 bases and J dropped 8; count of bases not matched to a gene: 10. This CDR3 region has 16 residues. The germline gives CDR1 MNHEY, CDR2 SMNVEV (reference sequence). The CDR3 region is CASSAYRGQGVEKLFF. The CDR3 DNA reads as TGTGCCAGCAGTGCCTACCGGGGACAGGGGGTGGAAAAACTGTTTTTT.

This clone was counted once. The gene calls are TRBV5-1 and TRBJ2-1, with a tentative D call TRBD2 (6 bases). This CDR3 contains 12 residues. Germline V gene data show CDR1 as SGHRS and CDR2 as YFSETQ. V was pared by 4 bases and J by 10 bases, with 12 bases between. CDR3 in DNA: TGCGCCAGCAGCCAGGGACTGGAAGAGCAGTTCTTC. Translation gives CASSQGLEEQFF.

V gene TRBV19 combines with J gene TRBJ1-2, with D perhaps TRBD1 (5 bases). The V end was cut by 8 bases, the J end by 8 bases, with 12 bases between. The CDR3 runs 11 residues. The germline V gene encodes CDR1 LNHDA and CDR2 SQIVND (reference sequence). CDR3 amino acids: CASRGLSGYTF. CDR3 in DNA: TGTGCCAGTCGGGGCCTCTCGGGCTACACCTTC.

This clone occurred once. The CDR3 DNA follows: TGTGCCAGCAGCCCCGGACAGGGAGGTAGTGGCAATCAGCCCCAGCATTTT. This translates into CASSPGQGGSGNQPQHF. The chain uses TRBV5-6 and TRBJ1-5; 8 nucleotides align to TRBD1. Per germline, CDR1 SGHDT and CDR2 YYEEEE. The CDR3 covers 17 residues. Losses at the gene ends were 4 bases for V and 2 bases for J; bases not matched to a gene: 11.

This chain uses TRBV6-2 or TRBV6-3 with TRBJ2-7; 7 nucleotides agree with TRBD2. The CDR3 consists of 19 residues. The V segment lost 2 bases and the J segment 2 bases; nucleotides outside the gene matches: 18. Looked up from germline, CDR1 is MNHEY and CDR2 is SVGEGT. In DNA, the CDR3 is TGTGCCAGCAGTTACACCCCCCCGGGGTCGCGGGAGACTACCTACGAGCAGTACTTC. Residues: CASSYTPPGSRETTYEQYF.

The gene calls are TRBV4-1 and TRBJ1-1; D ambiguous. CDR1 is MGHRA and CDR2 is YSYEKL in the germline V gene. This CDR3 is built from 12 residues. The germline V and J ends were trimmed by 1 base and 6 bases, with 6 bases remaining between them. CDR3 in DNA: TGCGCCAGCAGCCAAGTCGGGGCTGAAGCTTTCTTT. Its protein product is CASSQVGAEAFF.

This chain uses TRBV27 with TRBJ2-7; D is ambiguous. The germline V gene has CDR1 MNHEY and CDR2 SMNVEV (reference sequence). The CDR3 has 13 amino acids. V lost 5 bases, J lost 7 bases, and 15 bases lay in between. In DNA form, the CDR3 reads TGTGCCAGCAGTCCCTCAAAAGCGAAGGAGCAGTACTTC. Protein: CASSPSKAKEQYF.

The chain is built from TRBV7-3 and TRBJ2-3; a possible D gene is TRBD2 (5 bases). Germline V gives CDR1 SGHTA, CDR2 FQGTGA. V lost 1 base and J 5 bases, leaving 13 bases between the germline ends. The CDR3 consists of 15 residues. This CDR3 is CASSLSGGSGDTQYF. In DNA, the CDR3 is TGTGCCAGCAGCTTAAGCGGCGGGTCGGGAGATACGCAGTATTTT.